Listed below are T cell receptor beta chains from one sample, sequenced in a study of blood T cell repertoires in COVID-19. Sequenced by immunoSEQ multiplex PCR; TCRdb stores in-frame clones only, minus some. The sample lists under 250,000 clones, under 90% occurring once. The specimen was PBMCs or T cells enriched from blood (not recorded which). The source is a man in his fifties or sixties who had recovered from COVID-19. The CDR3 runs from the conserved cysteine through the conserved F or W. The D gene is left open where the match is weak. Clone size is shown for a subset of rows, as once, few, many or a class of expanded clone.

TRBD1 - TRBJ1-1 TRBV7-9 TGTGCCAGCAGCCTCTGGACAGGCCAAGGAGCCACTGAAGCTTTCTTT CASSLWTGQGATEAFF
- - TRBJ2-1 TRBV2 TGTGCCAGCAGTGGAGGCCAGGGCTCCTACAATGAGCAGTTCTTC CASSGGQGSYNEQFF
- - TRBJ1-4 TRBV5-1 TGCGCCAGCAGCTTATCATCCGGGATGGGGAATGAAAAACTGTTTTTT CASSLSSGMGNEKLFF
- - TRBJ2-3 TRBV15 TGTGCCACCAGCAGCCCAGGTAGTTCCACAGATACGCAGTATTTT CATSSPGSSTDTQYF
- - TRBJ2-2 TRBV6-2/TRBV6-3 TGTGCCAGCAGCCTACCCTCACAGACGAACACCGGGGAGCTGTTTTTT CASSLPSQTNTGELFF
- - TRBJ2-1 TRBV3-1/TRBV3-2 TGTGCCAGCAGCCAGAGGGAGTACAATGAGCAGTTCTTC CASSQREYNEQFF
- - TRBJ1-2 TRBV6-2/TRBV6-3 TGTGCCAGCAGTTCGACAGGCGACTTTTCTAACTATGGCTACACCTTC CASSSTGDFSNYGYTF
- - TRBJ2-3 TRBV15 TGTGCCACCAGCAGAGATCGACGGGGGGCCAGCACAGATACGCAGTATTTT CATSRDRRGASTDTQYF
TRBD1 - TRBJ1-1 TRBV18 TGTGCCAGCTCACCAATCCGACAGGGAACGAACACTGAAGCTTTCTTT CASSPIRQGTNTEAFF
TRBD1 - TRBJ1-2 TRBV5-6 TGTGCCAGCAACGATGGGACAGCAAATTCTAACTATGGCTACACCTTC CASNDGTANSNYGYTF
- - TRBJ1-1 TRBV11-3 TGTGCCAGCAGCTTCTCGGGCACTGAAGCTTTCTTT CASSFSGTEAFF
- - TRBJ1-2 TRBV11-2 TGTGCCAGCAGCTTAGGTCCGGAAGACGTGACAGACAACTATGGCTACACCTTC CASSLGPEDVTDNYGYTF
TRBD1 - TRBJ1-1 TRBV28 TGTGCCAGCAGTTTCACGAGACAGGGAACTGAAGCTTTCTTT CASSFTRQGTEAFF
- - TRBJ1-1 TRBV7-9 TGTGCCAGCAGCTTAGGGGAGTTTACTGAAGCTTTCTTT CASSLGEFTEAFF
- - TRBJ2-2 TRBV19 TGTGCCAGTAGTATAGAGGGGACATTCACCGGGGAGCTGTTTTTT CASSIEGTFTGELFF
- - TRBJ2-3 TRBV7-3 TGTGCCAGCAGCTTATTGCGGACAGGCACAGATACGCAGTATTTT CASSLLRTGTDTQYF
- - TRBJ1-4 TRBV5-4 TGTGCCAGCAGCTTAAATCGGGAAAAACTGTTTTTT CASSLNREKLFF
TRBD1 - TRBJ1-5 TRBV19 TGTGCCAGTAGTATTGGACAGGGGAATAGCAATCAGCCCCAGCATTTT CASSIGQGNSNQPQHF
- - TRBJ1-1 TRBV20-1 TGCAGCCAACTCGGGAACACTGAAGCTTTCTTT CSQLGNTEAFF
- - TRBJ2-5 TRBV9 TGTGCCAGCAGCGTAGCTACCCGTGGAGGGTTGGAGACCCAGTACTTC CASSVATRGGLETQYF
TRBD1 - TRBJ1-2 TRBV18 TGTGCCAGCTCACCGACAGGGGACTATGGCTACACCTTC CASSPTGDYGYTF
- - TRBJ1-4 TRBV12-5 TGTGCTAGTGGTTTGTCCTCAACTAATGAAAAACTGTTTTTT CASGLSSTNEKLFF
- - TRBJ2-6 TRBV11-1 TGTGCCAGCAGCACCAGGACACCTGGGGCCAACGTCCTGACTTTC CASSTRTPGANVLTF
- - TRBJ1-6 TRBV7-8 TGTGCCAGCACCTCGACTTCGGCGAGTTCACCCCTCCACTTT CASTSTSASSPLHF
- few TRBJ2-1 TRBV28 TGTGCCTGCCGCGGGGAAACGTACAATGAGCAGTTCTTC CACRGETYNEQFF
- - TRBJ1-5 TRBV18 TGTGCCAGCTCGCAACAGGGCGCTTCAAGCAATCAGCCCCAGCATTTT CASSQQGASSNQPQHF